This T cell receptor (beta chain) comes out of a study of T-cell memory formation after mild COVID-19. Overall study: Clusters were largely donor specific. Study results and limitations: Cross-reactive memory seemingly joined, as some responding clones were found in pre-infection memory. From day 15 to 85, contracting clones were balanced between CD4 and CD8, whereas later expanders leaned toward CD4+.

CDR1 is SGHVS, CDR2 FNYEAQ, per germline. V lost 2 bases and J lost 4; bases outside the gene matches: 5. This CDR3 has 15 amino acids. About this clonotype: What it recognizes is unknown.

Sample barcodes and UMIs were carried by the TCR alpha and TCR beta cDNA libraries that 5'RACE generated with constant-segment primers. TCRdb re-derived calls from the 5' RACE reads in MiXCR, one entry per CDR3 protein. This table holds under 700,000 distinct CDR3 sequences, around 20% found once. The chain carries TRBV7-6 and TRBJ2-5; TRBD1 matches 9 bases. Source material: PBMCs or a T cell subset sorted from them (not recorded which). This TCR was sampled from an adult woman who had mild COVID-19 (a few samples of this study predate the infection). Cell type and time point are not known. CDR3 nucleotides: TGTGCCAGCAGCTTAAACGGGGACAGGGTAGAGACCCAGTACTTC. Residues: CASSLNGDRVETQYF.